The rows below give T cell receptor beta chains drawn from one sample of a study of graft-versus-host responses after intestinal transplantation. Clones were read by immunoSEQ multiplex PCR, and TCRdb kept only the in-frame ones, dropping some. In the table there are over 100,000 clones, 90% to 95% of which are singletons. These TCRs' antigens remain unknown. The specimen was unstimulated CD4+ T cells sorted from spleen or lymph node cells, collected before transplant. These receptors originate from a human donor who was the organ donor for an intestinal transplant. CDR3s include the opening cysteine and the closing phenylalanine or tryptophan. Fields, in order: clone size, D gene, J gene, V gene, CDR3 protein, CDR3 DNA. D genes are given only for firm matches. Clone size is stated in some rows and not others, as once, few, many or a class when expanded.

>.|.|TRBJ2-7|TRBV5-8
CASSIPGVGHEQYF
TGTGCCAGCAGCATCCCGGGGGTCGGGCACGAGCAGTACTTC
>.|TRBD1|TRBJ1-2|TRBV28
CASSSQGAWDTF
TGTGCCAGCAGTTCCCAGGGGGCTTGGGACACCTTC
>.|TRBD1|TRBJ2-3|TRBV2
CATSADRGREYF
TGTGCCACCTCGGCGGACAGGGGGCGGGAGTATTTT
>.|.|TRBJ2-7|TRBV10-2
CASSRQQGASYEQYF
TGCGCCAGCAGTCGACAGCAGGGAGCCTCCTACGAGCAGTACTTC
>.|TRBD1|TRBJ1-2|TRBV5-6
CASSPDRVYGYTF
TGTGCCAGCAGCCCGGACAGGGTATACGGCTACACCTTC
>few|TRBD1|TRBJ2-7|TRBV10-3
CATGTGASYEQYF
TGTGCCACCGGGACAGGGGCCTCCTACGAGCAGTACTTC
>.|.|TRBJ1-2|TRBV5-4
CASSLGQIYGYTF
TGTGCCAGCAGCTTGGGCCAGATCTATGGCTACACCTTC
>once|.|TRBJ2-7|TRBV7-2
CASSLDFASYEQYF
TGTGCCAGCAGCTTAGATTTTGCGTCCTACGAGCAGTACTTC
>.|TRBD2|TRBJ2-1|TRBV7-8
CASSPTGTSGRLYNEQFF
TGTGCCAGCAGCCCAACCGGGACTAGCGGGAGGCTCTACAATGAGCAGTTCTTC
>.|TRBD2|TRBJ2-3|TRBV5-1
CASSLDGTKDTQYF
TGCGCCAGCAGCTTGGACGGGACTAAAGATACGCAGTATTTT
>.|.|TRBJ2-3|TRBV18
CASSPRGSTDTQYF
TGTGCCAGCTCACCTCGCGGGAGCACAGATACGCAGTATTTT
>.|.|TRBJ2-5|TRBV6-6
CASSYLLLKETQYF
TGTGCCAGCAGTTATTTACTGCTTAAAGAGACCCAGTACTTC
>.|TRBD2|TRBJ2-7|TRBV6-5
CASSLLAGPYEQYF
TGTGCCAGCAGTCTACTAGCGGGCCCCTACGAGCAGTACTTC
>.|.|TRBJ2-7|TRBV19
CASSIFAGASYEQYF
TGTGCCAGTAGTATATTCGCAGGGGCCAGCTACGAGCAGTACTTC
>.|.|TRBJ1-5|TRBV6-6
CASSSPGLYQPQHF
TGTGCCAGCAGCTCCCCAGGGTTGTATCAGCCCCAGCATTTT
>.|.|TRBJ1-1|TRBV5-7
CASSPRRGIRAAFF
TGTGCCAGCAGCCCCCGGAGGGGGATCCGGGCAGCTTTCTTT
>.|.|TRBJ2-1|TRBV25-1
CASSEPGYNEQFF
TGTGCCAGCAGTGAACCGGGCTACAATGAGCAGTTCTTC
>.|.|TRBJ2-7|TRBV14
CASSQESRAGNKQYF
TGTGCCAGCAGCCAAGAGTCCAGGGCAGGGAACAAGCAGTACTTC
>.|.|TRBJ2-7|TRBV29-1
CSVEGSYEQYF
TGCAGCGTTGAGGGGAGCTACGAGCAGTACTTC
>.|TRBD1|TRBJ2-3|TRBV30
CAWNRDRGTDTQYF
TGTGCCTGGAACCGGGACAGGGGCACAGATACGCAGTATTTT
>.|TRBD1|TRBJ2-7|TRBV5-1
CASSFGTGAAYEQYF
TGCGCCAGCAGCTTCGGAACAGGGGCCGCCTACGAGCAGTACTTC
>.|.|TRBJ1-2|TRBV7-9
CASSFSNYGYTF
TGTGCCAGCAGCTTTTCCAACTATGGCTACACCTTC
>.|.|TRBJ2-7|TRBV7-9
CASSAGGSLYEQYF
TGTGCCAGCAGCGCTGGGGGCTCACTCTACGAGCAGTACTTC
>.|.|TRBJ1-1|TRBV20-1
CSPGGNTEAFF
TGCAGTCCTGGGGGTAACACTGAAGCTTTCTTT
>.|TRBD2|TRBJ2-3|TRBV4-1
CASSQEGGDTQYF
TGCGCCAGCAGCCAAGAGGGGGGGGATACGCAGTATTTT
>.|.|TRBJ2-7|TRBV5-1
CASSLAPGYEQYF
TGCGCCAGCAGCCTGGCGCCCGGGTACGAGCAGTACTTC
>.|.|TRBJ2-2|TRBV7-2
CASTLMAGGGGELFF
TGTGCCAGCACCCTAATGGCCGGGGGCGGCGGGGAGCTGTTTTTT
>.|TRBD1|TRBJ1-5|TRBV9
CASSVEGQLNQPQHF
TGTGCCAGCAGCGTAGAGGGACAGTTGAATCAGCCCCAGCATTTT
>.|.|TRBJ1-4|TRBV4-3
CASSHLGGHEKLFF
TGCGCCAGCAGTCATCTAGGGGGGCACGAAAAACTGTTTTTT
>.|TRBD2|TRBJ2-7|TRBV15
CATSRGIGSGLAGNYYEQYF
TGTGCCACCAGCAGAGGAATAGGGTCGGGACTAGCGGGAAACTACTACGAGCAGTACTTC
>.|TRBD1|TRBJ1-1|TRBV12-5
CASGAPGQGDTEAFF
TGTGCTAGTGGGGCCCCGGGACAGGGGGACACTGAAGCTTTCTTT
>.|TRBD2|TRBJ2-3|TRBV10-3
CAISEGLAGDTQYF
TGTGCCATCAGTGAGGGACTAGCGGGAGATACGCAGTATTTT
>.|TRBD1|TRBJ1-5|TRBV30
CAWDRGSGQPQHF
TGTGCCTGGGACAGGGGATCAGGGCAGCCCCAGCATTTT
>once|TRBD2|TRBJ2-1|TRBV5-1
CASSLVFRGRAVEQFF
TGCGCCAGCAGCTTGGTATTCCGCGGGAGAGCGGTGGAGCAGTTCTTC
>once|.|TRBJ1-2|TRBV27
CASSLVASDYGYTF
TGTGCCAGCAGTTTGGTCGCGTCGGACTATGGCTACACCTTC
>.|.|TRBJ2-5|TRBV10-3
CAISESKGPQETQYF
TGTGCCATCAGTGAGTCGAAGGGCCCACAAGAGACCCAGTACTTC
>.|TRBD2|TRBJ2-7|TRBV6-5
CASSSYGREGDEQYF
TGTGCCAGCAGTTCCTACGGGCGGGAGGGAGACGAGCAGTACTTC
>.|TRBD1|TRBJ1-1|TRBV5-1
CASSIRRPQGDF
TGCGCCAGCAGCATAAGAAGACCACAGGGGGACTTT
>few|TRBD2|TRBJ2-2|TRBV10-3
CALGGGADTGELFF
TGTGCCCTCGGGGGGGGTGCGGACACCGGGGAGCTGTTTTTT
>.|.|TRBJ2-7|TRBV9
CASSPRHSGTSYEQYF
TGTGCCAGCAGCCCGCGCCATAGCGGTACCTCCTACGAGCAGTACTTC
>.|TRBD1|TRBJ2-7|TRBV5-1
CASKVPGQGEQYF
TGCGCCAGCAAAGTCCCGGGACAGGGCGAGCAGTACTTC
>.|.|TRBJ1-5|TRBV19
CASRQTGTYSNQPQHF
TGTGCCAGTAGACAAACAGGGACTTATAGCAATCAGCCCCAGCATTTT
>.|TRBD2|TRBJ2-5|TRBV30
CAWRADGRDETQYF
TGTGCCTGGAGGGCAGACGGGAGGGATGAGACCCAGTACTTC
>few|TRBD1|TRBJ2-7|TRBV9
CASSKGQGAAYEQYF
TGTGCCAGCAGCAAAGGACAGGGGGCGGCTTACGAGCAGTACTTC
>.|.|TRBJ2-5|TRBV12-2
CASRLDEVREDPKTQYF
TGTGCAAGTCGCTTAGATGAGGTGCGGGAGGATCCCAAGACCCAGTACTTC
>.|.|TRBJ1-2|TRBV7-8
CASSLGDLGAYGYTF
TGTGCCAGCAGCTTAGGGGACCTAGGGGCCTATGGCTACACCTTC
>once|.|TRBJ1-3|TRBV5-1
CASSLVSPNRASGNTIYF
TGCGCCAGCAGCTTGGTGTCCCCGAACAGGGCCTCTGGAAACACCATATATTTT
>.|.|TRBJ1-2|TRBV5-1
CASSLFQADYGYTF
TGCGCCAGCAGCTTATTCCAGGCTGACTATGGCTACACCTTC
>.|.|TRBJ2-7|TRBV9
CASSVRAETYEQYF
TGTGCCAGCAGCGTAAGAGCGGAAACCTACGAGCAGTACTTC
>.|.|TRBJ1-1|TRBV10-3
CAISAQGANTEAFF
TGTGCCATCAGCGCGCAAGGGGCGAACACTGAAGCTTTCTTT
>.|.|TRBJ2-2|TRBV7-3
CASSPTPVGELFF
TGTGCCAGCAGCCCTACCCCGGTCGGGGAGCTGTTTTTT
>once|TRBD2|TRBJ2-3|TRBV6-1
CASTRTSLPDTQYF
TGTGCCAGCACCCGGACTAGCCTCCCAGATACGCAGTATTTT
>.|.|TRBJ2-7|TRBV20-1
CSGGDFYEQYF
TGCAGTGGCGGGGATTTCTACGAGCAGTACTTC
>.|.|TRBJ1-3|TRBV7-2
CASSLGTRDGNTIYF
TGTGCCAGCAGCCTCGGGACCAGGGATGGAAACACCATATATTTT
>.|TRBD2|TRBJ2-1|TRBV6-5
CASSYSTSGRGDEQFF
TGTGCCAGCAGTTACTCGACTAGCGGGAGGGGCGATGAGCAGTTCTTC
>few|.|TRBJ1-1|TRBV29-1
CSVAVVMNTEAFF
TGCAGCGTCGCGGTTGTCATGAACACTGAAGCTTTCTTT
>.|.|TRBJ1-5|TRBV19
CASSSPGKNSNQPQHF
TGTGCCAGTAGTTCCCCAGGGAAAAATAGCAATCAGCCCCAGCATTTT
>.|.|TRBJ2-5|TRBV5-6
CASSGQGETQYF
TGTGCCAGCAGCGGGCAGGGGGAGACCCAGTACTTC